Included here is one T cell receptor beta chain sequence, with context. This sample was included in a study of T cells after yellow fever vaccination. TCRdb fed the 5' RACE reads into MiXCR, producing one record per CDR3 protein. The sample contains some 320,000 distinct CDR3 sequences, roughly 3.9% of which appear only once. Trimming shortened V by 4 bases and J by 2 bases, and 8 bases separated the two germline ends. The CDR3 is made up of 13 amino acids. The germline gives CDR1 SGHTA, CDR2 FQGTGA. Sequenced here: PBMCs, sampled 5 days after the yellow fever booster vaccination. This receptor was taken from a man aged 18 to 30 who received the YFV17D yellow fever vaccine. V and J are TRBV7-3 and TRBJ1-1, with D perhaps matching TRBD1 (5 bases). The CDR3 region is CASSSGINTEAFF. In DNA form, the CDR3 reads TGTGCCAGCAGCTCAGGGATTAACACTGAAGCTTTCTTT.